This record concerns one TCR beta chain sequence. The antigen is unknown. 13 Jbeta primers and 60 Vbeta primers were used for the PCR. Using immunoSEQ multiplex PCR, the repertoire was profiled, and TCRdb retains in-frame clones only, with some absent. Of 150,000 or so clones detected, approximately 82% appear once; the ten largest clones hold 3% to 3.5%. The sample comes from a study of cytomegalovirus exposure and HLA in healthy donors. Overall study results and limits: Prior analysis indicated that the majority of TCR beta V segments exhibited productivity approximately 87% or approximately 30% of the time. On later analysis, the bulk of CMV-associated TCR beta chains appeared to be HLA-restricted. Listed as cytomegalovirus-associated were about 160 TCR beta chains. A later analysis showed HLA-associated TCR beta chains outstripping equally common others in clonal expansion.

Sample: PBMCs. The receptor was isolated from a man aged 35 to 55 in good health and CMV-seronegative.

The CDR3 sequence: CASSARITGSRSYEQYF. DNA for the CDR3: TGTGCCAGCAGTGCACGTATCACAGGGTCTAGGTCCTACGAGCAGTACTTC. The V and J genes are TRBV2 and TRBJ2-7, with a tentative D call TRBD1 (6 bases). Trimming removed 4 bases from V and 1 base from J, with 20 bases in between. Germline V gene data show CDR1 as SNHLY and CDR2 as FYNNEI. The CDR3 is made up of 17 amino acids.